The clone carrying this T cell receptor beta chain was counted only a few times. Its specificity is unknown. This CDR3 has 15 amino acids. Germline assignment: CDR1 MNHEY and CDR2 SVGAGI. After removal of 0 bases from V and 6 bases from J, the junction contained 2 bases not matched to a gene. Both 60 Vbeta primers and 13 Jbeta primers went into the PCR. Data came from immunoSEQ multiplex PCR; TCRdb stores just in-frame clones and leaves some out. The sample consists of tens of thousands of clones, over 75% of them appearing once. The data originate from a study of cytomegalovirus exposure and HLA in healthy donors. Healthy people donating bone marrow made up the donors. Notes on the study in general: A missense DCLRE1C variant was associated with V- and J-gene trimming of TCR beta chains in a later analysis, and an independent cohort replicated the association. Researchers reported that a few CMV-associated chains were confirmed in vitro as CMV antigen-specific.

V usage is TRBV6-5 and J usage is TRBJ2-3, with 11 bases matching TRBD2. This clonotype originated in a male donor in good health and CMV-seropositive. Specimen: PBMCs. The CDR3 loop is CASSYSLAGGDTQYF. The DNA of the CDR3 is TGTGCCAGCAGTTACTCCCTAGCGGGAGGCGATACGCAGTATTTT.